The next 30 T cell receptor beta chains were all read from a single sample in a study of vaccination and CD4 T cells after COVID-19. Antigens for these TCRs are unknown. Treatment given: 10-day PBMC culture with coronavirus spike peptide pools or control peptides (ViraFEST assay). Sequencing of the DNA from cultured CD4+ T cells was carried out with the Oncomine TCR Beta short-read assay. TCRdb recomputed calls from the PCR reads with MiXCR, one row per CDR3 protein. The data contain some 16,000 distinct CDR3 sequences, around 75% of them singletons. This specimen was CD4+ T cells from blood, cultured in vitro, taken after SARS-CoV-2 vaccination. The origin of the receptors is a human donor who received a COVID-19 vaccine.

J is TRBJ2-3 and V is TRBV7-8; 7 bases align to TRBD2. This CDR3 has 16 amino acids. Germline V gene lookup returns CDR1 SGHVS and CDR2 FQNEAQ. With 0 bases clipped from V and 0 bases from J, the junction kept 3 bases outside the gene matches. This chain's CDR3 is CASSLAGGGSTDTQYF. The CDR3 DNA reads as TGTGCCAGCAGCTTAGCGGGCGGGGGAAGCACAGATACGCAGTATTTT.

V usage is TRBV6-2 or TRBV6-3 and J usage is TRBJ2-5; no reliable D call. CDR1 MNHEY and CDR2 SVGEGT come from the germline V gene. The CDR3 loop spans 15 amino acids. V was trimmed by 6 bases and J by 0 bases, leaving 14 bases between them. The CDR3: CASSSMLDHQETQYF. The CDR3 nucleotides read TGTGCCAGCAGCTCTATGTTGGACCACCAAGAGACCCAGTACTTC.

This rearrangement joins TRBV25-1 to TRBJ1-2; tentative D call: TRBD1 (6 bases). This CDR3 has 17 amino acids. CDR1 and CDR2 (germline): MGHDK, SYGVNS. With 0 bases removed from V and 4 bases from J, the gap between germline ends came to 18 bases. CDR3 sequence: CASSEYLPGGGPYGYTF. The CDR3 DNA reads TGTGCCAGCAGTGAATACCTACCCGGCGGGGGCCCCTATGGCTACACCTTC.

A note on this clonotype: A much more abundant neighbour one base away suggests this may be a read error. J is TRBJ2-3 and V is TRBV20-1; 10 bases fit TRBD2. With V trimmed by 6 bases and J by 5 bases, 14 bases remained unmatched. The CDR3 has 16 residues. The V gene's germline CDR1 is DFQATT and CDR2 SNEGSKA (reference sequence). This CDR3 is CSAASVSGGARDTQYF. CDR3 sequence (DNA): TGCAGTGCCGCCTCCGTCAGCGGGGGGGCCAGAGATACGCAGTATTTT.

J is TRBJ2-3 and V is TRBV10-1; maybe TRBD2 (5 bases). The CDR3 is 19 amino acids. Germline lookup yields CDR1 WNHNN and CDR2 SYGVQD (reference sequence). The V end was cut by 0 bases, the J end by 1 base, with 20 bases between. In DNA, the CDR3 is TGCGCCAGCAGTGAGTCGACGGGGATTCGGGCCCGTGGCACAGATACGCAGTATTTT. Its protein is CASSESTGIRARGTDTQYF.

This sequence joins TRBV24-1 and TRBJ1-6; D is uncertain. V lost 9 bases to trimming and J lost 1 base, with 6 bases between them. Germline CDR1 KGHDR, CDR2 SFDVKD. The CDR3 loop spans 13 amino acids. The CDR3 DNA reads as TGTGCCACCTCAAGTTCCTATAATTCACCCCTCCACTTT. Translated, it gives CATSSSYNSPLHF.

The chain joins TRBV11-3 to TRBJ1-2; TRBD1 matches at 7 bases. The CDR3 covers 13 residues. V lost 5 bases, J lost 6 bases, and 6 bases stayed unmatched. The V gene's germline CDR1 is SGHNT and CDR2 YENEEA. The CDR3: CASSIGQVNGYTF. The CDR3 DNA reads as TGTGCCAGCAGCATAGGACAGGTTAATGGCTACACCTTC.

The chain is built from TRBV11-3 and TRBJ2-7; tentative D call: TRBD1 (5 bases). Trimming removed 5 bases at V and 0 bases at J, with 14 bases between. Germline lookup yields CDR1 SGHNT and CDR2 YENEEA. CDR3 length: 15 amino acids. CDR3 in amino acids: CASSRAGQASYEQYF. In DNA, the CDR3 is TGTGCCAGCAGCCGAGCCGGACAAGCCTCCTACGAGCAGTACTTC.

This rearrangement joins TRBV7-2 to TRBJ1-4; 7 bases agree with TRBD1. The CDR3 spans 15 residues. Germline V gene data show CDR1 as SGHTA and CDR2 as FQGNSA. The trim removed 5 bases at V and 7 bases at J, leaving 10 bases unmatched. Here the CDR3 DNA reads TGTGCCAGCAGCGCCCCGACAGGGTTAGGTGAAAAACTGTTTTTT. It translates to CASSAPTGLGEKLFF.

This chain connects TRBV7-9 to TRBJ1-1; TRBD1 aligns across 7 bases. The CDR3 is 15 residues long. Germline loops: CDR1 SEHNR, CDR2 FQNEAQ (reference sequence). With V trimmed by 0 bases and J by 5 bases, 6 bases remained unmatched. CDR3: CASSLAAGGGTEAFF. DNA of the CDR3: TGTGCCAGCAGCTTAGCGGCAGGGGGGGGGACTGAAGCTTTCTTT.

By share of the sample, this clonotype is medium-sized. The chain uses TRBV7-8 and TRBJ2-3, with 7 bases that match TRBD2. The CDR3 is 16 residues long. J gave up 0 bases and V 1 base, and 4 bases lay outside the gene matches. CDR1 and CDR2 from the germline V gene are SGHVS and FQNEAQ. Here the CDR3 reads CASSLVAGRSTDTQYF. CDR3 bases: TGTGCCAGCAGCTTAGTAGCGGGCCGGAGCACAGATACGCAGTATTTT.

This chain joins TRBV25-1 and TRBJ1-2; 8 bases map to TRBD1. CDR3 length equals 14 residues. Trimming cost V 4 bases and J 6 bases; bases outside gene matches: 7. CDR1 and CDR2 (germline): MGHDK, SYGVNS. Here the CDR3 DNA reads TGTGCCAGCAGTGGGTCAGGGGGCGCGGATGGCTACACCTTC. Amino acids: CASSGSGGADGYTF.

This chain joins TRBV11-3 and TRBJ2-3, with 8 bases aligning to TRBD1. V gave up 2 bases and J gave up 6 bases; unmatched junction bases: 4. Germline V CDR1 and CDR2: SGHNT, YENEEA. The CDR3 length is 14 residues. The CDR3 region has the DNA TGTGCCAGCAGCTTACAGGGGGCAAGGGATACGCAGTATTTT. It encodes CASSLQGARDTQYF.

The chain links TRBV20-1 to TRBJ2-5; 14 bases align to TRBD2. Germline CDR1 is DFQATT and CDR2 is SNEGSKA (reference sequence). Losses at the gene ends were 6 bases for V and 4 bases for J; bases not matched to a gene: 10. The CDR3 contains 16 residues. CDR3 sequence (DNA): TGCAGTGCCCCCCGGACTAGCGGGGGGACTCGAGAGACCCAGTACTTC. This encodes CSAPRTSGGTRETQYF.

This chain links TRBV20-1 with TRBJ1-6; 10 bases line up with TRBD1. The V and J ends lost 5 bases and 8 bases, in that order; junction bases with no gene match: 15. Per germline, CDR1 DFQATT and CDR2 SNEGSKA (reference sequence). CDR3 size: 17 residues. This CDR3 is CSALRDRGPAIDSPLHF. In DNA, the CDR3 is TGCAGTGCTTTACGGGACAGGGGTCCAGCGATTGATTCACCCCTCCACTTT.

The chain employs TRBV19 and TRBJ1-2; 7 nucleotides line up with TRBD1. Germline V gives CDR1 LNHDA, CDR2 SQIVND (reference sequence). The junction had 8 bases not matched to a gene; V was cut back by 6 bases and J by 4 bases. This CDR3 has 14 amino acids. CDR3 loop: CASRVGQAAYGYTF. DNA for the CDR3: TGTGCCAGTAGGGTTGGACAGGCGGCCTATGGCTACACCTTC.

The rearrangement joins TRBV6-1 to TRBJ1-1; 7 bases agree with TRBD1. V was clipped by 2 bases and J by 3 bases; unmatched bases: 0. The germline V gene has CDR1 MNHNS and CDR2 SASEGT. There are 13 residues in the CDR3. The CDR3 DNA is TGTGCCAGCAGTGAAACAGGGGACACTGAAGCTTTCTTT. Encoded protein: CASSETGDTEAFF.

J is TRBJ1-1 and V is TRBV11-2; D is uncertain. V gave up 6 bases and J gave up 0 bases, with 2 bases separating them. The CDR3 consists of 11 residues. Germline V gives CDR1 SGHAT, CDR2 FQNNGV. The CDR3 loop is CASSLNTEAFF. DNA of the CDR3: TGTGCCAGCAGTCTGAACACTGAAGCTTTCTTT.

The table lists this clonotype with a count of one. V and J are TRBV20-1 and TRBJ1-5; 7 bases are shared with TRBD1. There are 15 residues in the CDR3. Germline V CDR1 and CDR2: DFQATT, SNEGSKA (reference sequence). After removal of 6 bases from V and 2 bases from J, the junction contained 10 bases not matched to a gene. The CDR3 is CSANAGGLGNQPQHF. The CDR3 nucleotides read TGCAGTGCCAACGCAGGGGGACTCGGCAATCAGCCCCAGCATTTT.

J is TRBJ1-2 and V is TRBV30, with D possibly being TRBD1 (5 bases). V was cut by 2 bases and J by 6 bases, with 7 bases left in between. Germline lookup yields CDR1 GTSNPN and CDR2 SVGIG (reference sequence). CDR3 length: 11 amino acids. The CDR3: CAWSRGNGYTF. The CDR3 bases are TGTGCCTGGAGTCGGGGGAATGGCTACACCTTC.

The CDR3 protein is CASSLVVSAEAFF. CDR3 coding DNA: TGTGCCAGCAGCTTAGTGGTTTCGGCTGAAGCTTTCTTT. This chain uses TRBV7-9 with TRBJ1-1; D remains ambiguous. Trimming removed 1 base at V and 6 bases at J, with 9 bases between. This CDR3 has 13 residues. CDR1 is SEHNR and CDR2 is FQNEAQ in the germline V gene (reference sequence).

Here the CDR3 reads CASSGGTGGLGQYF. CDR3 nucleotides: TGTGCCAGCAGTGGGGGGACAGGGGGCTTGGGGCAGTACTTC. The J gene is TRBJ2-7, the V gene TRBV6-1; 12 nucleotides agree with TRBD1. V lost 4 bases to trimming and J lost 9 bases; unmatched junction nucleotides: 7. This CDR3 has 14 amino acids. Germline V CDR1 and CDR2: MNHNS, SASEGT.

The chain links TRBV7-2 to TRBJ1-1, with D perhaps matching TRBD1 (6 bases). Germline V CDR1 and CDR2: SGHTA, FQGNSA. This CDR3 is built from 16 residues. V was trimmed by 2 bases and J by 1 base, leaving 14 bases between them. In DNA, the CDR3 is TGTGCCAGCAGCTTACGGGCAGGGGTTGGGAACACTGAAGCTTTCTTT. Its translation: CASSLRAGVGNTEAFF.

This sequence joins TRBV5-1 and TRBJ2-6; D call uncertain. V was trimmed by 4 bases and J by 3 bases, leaving 8 bases between them. The CDR3 length is 14 residues. Germline V CDR1 and CDR2: SGHRS, YFSETQ. The CDR3: CASSTSGGANVLTF. The CDR3 DNA reads as TGCGCCAGCAGCACCTCGGGTGGGGCCAACGTCCTGACTTTC. Full variable domain (rest looked up from reference TRBV5-1 and TRBJ2-6): KAGVTQTPRYLIKTRGQQVTLSCSPISGHRSVSWYQQTPGQGLQFLFEYFSETQRNKGNFPGRFSGRQFSNSRSEMNVSTLELGDSALYLCASSTSGGANVLTFGAGSRLTVL.

The CDR3 DNA is TGCAGTGCTAGAGATAGACTAGCGGGTTACAATGAGCAGTTCTTC. Its translation: CSARDRLAGYNEQFF. The chain has TRBV20-1 and TRBJ2-1; 10 positions agree with TRBD2. Germline assignment: CDR1 DFQATT and CDR2 SNEGSKA (reference sequence). The CDR3 contains 15 residues. Trimming removed 0 bases from V and 4 bases from J; junction bases left unmatched: 3.

This clonotype occurred a few times. The chain joins TRBV7-9 to TRBJ2-3; 8 bases match TRBD1. There are 14 residues in the CDR3. V shed 3 bases and J 3 bases; nucleotides not matched to a gene: 2. Germline V gene data show CDR1 as SEHNR and CDR2 as FQNEAQ (reference sequence). CDR3 in amino acids: CASSFTGGTDTQYF. CDR3 DNA: TGTGCCAGCAGCTTTACAGGGGGGACAGATACGCAGTATTTT.

This sequence joins TRBV24-1 and TRBJ2-3; D not resolved. The germline gives CDR1 KGHDR, CDR2 SFDVKD. V was shortened by 5 bases and J by 0 bases, with 11 bases between the two germline ends. CDR3 length: 15 residues. CDR3 DNA sequence: TGTGCCACCAGTGTTTCCAGCGTTAGCACAGATACGCAGTATTTT. Residues: CATSVSSVSTDTQYF.

The rearrangement joins TRBV24-1 to TRBJ2-7; D ambiguous. Germline CDR1 is KGHDR and CDR2 is SFDVKD. The V end lost 2 bases, the J end lost 1 base, and 14 bases lay between the germline ends. CDR3 length: 16 residues. In DNA, the CDR3 is TGTGCCACCAGTGATTCCCGGGCAGGTTGGTCCTACGAGCAGTACTTC. Its protein is CATSDSRAGWSYEQYF.

By sample share, this clonotype is large (0.1 to 1%). The chain employs TRBV7-8 and TRBJ2-3, with 8 bases matching TRBD2. The germline CDR1 and CDR2 sequences are SGHVS and FQNEAQ. The CDR3 is 16 residues long. Trimming removed 1 base from V and 0 bases from J; junction bases left unmatched: 3. The CDR3 protein is CASSLVSGGSTDTQYF. DNA for the CDR3: TGTGCCAGCAGCTTAGTCAGCGGGGGAAGCACAGATACGCAGTATTTT.

The chain joins TRBV2 to TRBJ2-2, with 8 bases identical to TRBD2. Trimming cost V 5 bases and J 4 bases; bases outside gene matches: 9. The CDR3 extends over 16 amino acids. The germline V gene encodes CDR1 SNHLY and CDR2 FYNNEI. CDR3 nucleotides: TGTGCCAGCAGTCGTGTGGGACTAGTGCCCACCGGGGAGCTGTTTTTT. Its translation: CASSRVGLVPTGELFF.